The sequence of this TCR beta chain was determined in a study of blood T cell repertoires in COVID-19. The wider study: Sample material is recorded as cDNA or gDNA derived from T cells, B-cell-depleted T cells, or PBMCs.

Study processing details: The authors estimated nucleated cell counts from reference gene primer amplification. This table comes from immunoSEQ multiplex PCR, and its TCRdb copy is limited to in-frame clones, with some not included. From that table come the V and J calls and clone size; the DNA was used to work out D and trimming. The sample carries roughly 190,000 clones, around four fifths recorded once. With 4 bases removed from V and 6 bases from J, the gap between germline ends came to 7 bases. CDR1 is SEHNR and CDR2 is FQNEAQ in the germline V gene (reference sequence). This CDR3 comprises 12 residues.

The genes are TRBV7-9 and TRBJ2-1; tentatively, D is TRBD1 (5 bases). The source of this sequence is a woman aged 40 to 49 with acute or convalescent COVID-19. The sequenced material came from peripheral blood. The CDR3: CASSYDSNEQFF. DNA of the CDR3: TGTGCCAGCAGCTACGACAGCAATGAGCAGTTCTTC.